This T cell receptor beta chain came from a study of blood T cells in healthy people across ages. A second PCR, run for about 6 to 11 cycles, used a sample-barcoded 5' primer plus a J-beta primer mix. TCRdb processed the 5' RACE reads anew with MiXCR; each CDR3 protein has one entry. The sample records about 1.7 million distinct CDR3 sequences, about 28% being singletons. Germline V gene data show CDR1 as MNHNS and CDR2 as SASEGT. With V trimmed by 10 bases and J by 0 bases, 6 bases remained unmatched. The CDR3 runs 15 residues. The chain recombines TRBV6-1 with TRBJ1-5; 10 positions match TRBD1. The material sequenced was blood. This clonotype was sampled from a woman in her 30s in good health. The CDR3 loop is CATRTGGYSNQPQHF. The CDR3, as DNA: TGTGCCACCAGGACAGGGGGGTATAGCAATCAGCCCCAGCATTTT.